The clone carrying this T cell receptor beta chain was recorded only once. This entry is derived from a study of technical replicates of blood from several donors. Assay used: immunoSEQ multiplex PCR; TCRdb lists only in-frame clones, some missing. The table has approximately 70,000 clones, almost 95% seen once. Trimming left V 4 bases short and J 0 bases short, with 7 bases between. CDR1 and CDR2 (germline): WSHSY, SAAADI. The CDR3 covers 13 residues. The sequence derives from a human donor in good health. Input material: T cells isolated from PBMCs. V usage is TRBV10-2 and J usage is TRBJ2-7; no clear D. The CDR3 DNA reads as TGCGCCAGCAGTGCTGGCAGCTCCTACGAGCAGTACTTC. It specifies CASSAGSSYEQYF.